The 28 T cell receptor beta chains presented below share a single source sample, sequenced in a study of cytotoxic CD8 clonotypes in ibrutinib-treated CLL (dated by TCRdb to about 2021). The time point label here, explained by the study, means: 24 months on ibrutinib. The library was generated by the immunoSEQ multiplex PCR assay. Held by TCRdb, this immuneACCESS table contains in-frame sequences only and omits some clones. Under half of the omission traces to an unresolved V gene where checked; the cause of the rest is unknown. The sample records approximately 97,000 clones, approximately 71% of which are singletons. The ten biggest clones cover roughly 25% of the sample. The sequenced sample was PBMCs, obtained after 24 months of ibrutinib treatment. These receptors originate from a human donor with chronic lymphocytic leukemia.

The chain uses TRBV11-2 and TRBJ2-1; 11 nucleotides agree with TRBD2. Germline V gives CDR1 SGHAT, CDR2 FQNNGV. J was trimmed by 4 bases and V by 5 bases; bases with no gene match: 7. The CDR3 runs 16 residues. The CDR3: CASSPLAGGRYNEQFF. CDR3 coding DNA: TGTGCCAGCAGCCCCTTAGCGGGAGGGCGGTACAATGAGCAGTTCTTC.

The chain joins TRBV19 to TRBJ2-2, with D possibly matching TRBD2 (6 bases). V gave up 8 bases and J gave up 4 bases, with 14 bases separating them. Looked up from germline, CDR1 is LNHDA and CDR2 is SQIVND (reference sequence). This CDR3 is built from 14 residues. DNA of the CDR3: TGTGCCAGTCAGTTGGCGCGGGGCACCGGGGAGCTGTTTTTT. Translated, it gives CASQLARGTGELFF.

The chain recombines TRBV5-1 with TRBJ1-1; 7 bases map to TRBD1. The CDR3 loop spans 14 amino acids. With 4 bases clipped from V and 6 bases from J, the junction kept 9 bases outside the gene matches. CDR1 and CDR2 (germline): SGHRS, YFSETQ. The CDR3 DNA sequence: TGCGCCAGCAGCGGAGGGGGCAGGAGGGCTGAAGCTTTCTTT. It codes for CASSGGGRRAEAFF.

The rearrangement joins TRBV4-2 to TRBJ2-7; 10 nucleotides align to TRBD2. Germline-derived CDR1 and CDR2 are LGHNA and YNFKEQ. V shed 2 bases, J shed 2 bases, and the junction held 3 bases outside the gene matches. CDR3 length: 15 residues. DNA of the CDR3: TGTGCCAGCAGCCAATTAGCGGGAGGACCCTACGAGCAGTACTTC. Translated, it gives CASSQLAGGPYEQYF.

The gene calls are TRBV5-5 and TRBJ1-6; D is ambiguous. V was pared by 1 base and J by 10 bases, with 9 bases between. Germline CDR1 SGHKS, CDR2 YYEKEE (reference sequence). CDR3 length: 13 amino acids. CDR3 loop: CASSLIRGSPLHF. CDR3 DNA: TGTGCCAGCAGCTTGATACGAGGGTCACCCCTCCACTTT.

The rearrangement uses TRBV7-9 and TRBJ2-1; 9 positions agree with TRBD2. V trimming: 2 bases; J trimming: 8 bases; junction bases outside the gene matches: 13. This CDR3 comprises 17 residues. Germline V lookup: CDR1 SEHNR, CDR2 FQNEAQ (reference sequence). The DNA of the CDR3 is TGTGCCAGCAGCTTAATACATCGCGGGAGGGCCTTAGATGAGCAGTTCTTC. It specifies CASSLIHRGRALDEQFF.

The gene calls are TRBV27 and TRBJ2-7; TRBD1 is a possible D gene (6 bases). V lost 5 bases to trimming and J lost 1 base, with 9 bases between them. This CDR3 contains 13 residues. Germline V gives CDR1 MNHEY, CDR2 SMNVEV (reference sequence). The CDR3 loop reads CASSKDRSYEQYF. In DNA form, the CDR3 reads TGTGCCAGCAGTAAAGACAGGTCCTACGAGCAGTACTTC.

V usage is TRBV29-1 and J usage is TRBJ2-7; D remains ambiguous. CDR1 and CDR2 from the germline V gene are SQVTM and ANQGSEA. Trimming shortened V by 3 bases and J by 7 bases, and 13 bases separated the two germline ends. The CDR3 contains 12 residues. The DNA for the CDR3 is TGCAGCGTTGACTTGGACCCCAGAGAGCAGTACTTC. This sequence encodes CSVDLDPREQYF.

The chain links TRBV6-1 to TRBJ1-5; D possibly corresponds to TRBD1 (5 bases). In germline, CDR1 is MNHNS, CDR2 SASEGT. The germline V and J ends were trimmed by 1 base and 11 bases, with 15 bases remaining between them. The CDR3 runs 14 residues. The CDR3 reads CASSEDGGPSSQHF. The DNA for the CDR3 is TGTGCCAGCAGTGAAGATGGGGGTCCCTCGTCCCAGCATTTT.

There are many counts of this clone. This sequence joins TRBV6-1 and TRBJ1-2; weak D call: TRBD1 (5 bases). The CDR3 is 14 amino acids. With 4 bases removed from V and 4 bases from J, the gap between germline ends came to 13 bases. The germline V gene encodes CDR1 MNHNS and CDR2 SASEGT. The CDR3 region has the DNA TGTGCCAGCAGTGGAACGGTAGGGGTCTATGGCTACACCTTC. This codes for CASSGTVGVYGYTF.

CDR3 sequence: CASRTAGTGFTDTQYF. CDR3 DNA sequence: TGTGCCAGCAGAACAGCCGGGACAGGGTTCACAGATACGCAGTATTTT. The chain employs TRBV2 and TRBJ2-3, with TRBD1 matching 9 bases. Germline values: CDR1 SNHLY, CDR2 FYNNEI. The CDR3 sequence is 16 residues long. With V trimmed by 6 bases and J by 2 bases, 9 bases remained unmatched.

The chain joins TRBV6-6 to TRBJ1-1; D ambiguous. The CDR3 is 11 residues long. Germline assignment: CDR1 MNHNY and CDR2 SVGAGI (reference sequence). V shed 7 bases and J shed 5 bases, with 8 bases lying between them. The CDR3 DNA reads TGTGCCAGCACTAATCCTACTGAAGCTTTCTTT. This encodes CASTNPTEAFF.

This clone was counted a single time. The chain joins TRBV11-2 to TRBJ2-3; 10 nucleotides agree with TRBD1. The CDR3 loop spans 14 amino acids. The germline V gene encodes CDR1 SGHAT and CDR2 FQNNGV. The V segment lost 6 bases and the J segment 4 bases; nucleotides outside the gene matches: 4. The CDR3 region is CASREGQGSDTQYF. The CDR3 DNA reads as TGTGCCAGCAGAGAGGGACAGGGGTCAGATACGCAGTATTTT. Looking up the rest from reference TRBV11-2 and TRBJ2-3 gives the full variable domain: EAGVAQSPRYKIIEKRQSVAFWCNPISGHATLYWYQQILGQGPKLLIQFQNNGVVDDSQLPKDRFSAERLKGVDSTLKIQPAKLEDSAVYLCASREGQGSDTQYFGPGTRLTVL.

This clone was recorded only once. This sequence joins TRBV9 and TRBJ2-7; D uncertain. The CDR3 sequence is 9 residues long. Germline CDR1 and CDR2: SGDLS and YYNGEE. Trimming removed 7 bases at V and 5 bases at J, with 4 bases between. DNA for the CDR3: TGTGCCAGCGGGAACGAGCAGTACTTC. Its protein product is CASGNEQYF.

This clone came up once. This chain links TRBV19 with TRBJ2-7, with D tentatively TRBD2 (6 bases). The V end lost 5 bases, the J end lost 7 bases, and 15 bases lay between the germline ends. CDR1 LNHDA and CDR2 SQIVND come from the germline V gene (reference sequence). This CDR3 has 13 amino acids. The CDR3 DNA reads as TGTGCCAGTAGTCCGAGGAACCGGGGGGAGCAGTACTTC. Its translation: CASSPRNRGEQYF.

The chain employs TRBV5-1 and TRBJ1-3, with D unresolved. CDR1 is SGHRS, CDR2 YFSETQ, per germline. This CDR3 is built from 15 residues. V dropped 7 bases and J dropped 3 bases, with 17 bases sitting between them. As DNA, the CDR3 is TGCGCCAGCCGGAGTTGGGCTGCGGATGGAAACACCATATATTTT. It codes for CASRSWAADGNTIYF. Combining the CDR3 with reference TRBV5-1 and TRBJ1-3 gives the whole variable domain KAGVTQTPRYLIKTRGQQVTLSCSPISGHRSVSWYQQTPGQGLQFLFEYFSETQRNKGNFPGRFSGRQFSNSRSEMNVSTLELGDSALYLCASRSWAADGNTIYFGEGSWLTVV.

J is TRBJ2-5 and V is TRBV5-1; no clear D. Trimming cost V 0 bases and J 4 bases, with 13 bases left between them. The CDR3 is made up of 15 amino acids. Germline V lookup: CDR1 SGHRS, CDR2 YFSETQ. The DNA of the CDR3 is TGCGCCAGCAGCTTGGAGGGCCCCTTGGGAGAGACCCAGTACTTC. Encoded protein: CASSLEGPLGETQYF.

The genes are TRBV7-2 and TRBJ1-2, with D maybe TRBD1 (5 bases). In germline, CDR1 is SGHTA, CDR2 FQGNSA. Trimming removed 9 bases at V and 3 bases at J, with 14 bases between. This CDR3 is 13 amino acids long. The CDR3 DNA reads as TGTGCCAGTTCGGACAACCCCTACTATGGCTACACCTTC. This gives the protein CASSDNPYYGYTF. Full variable domain (rest looked up from reference TRBV7-2 and TRBJ1-2): GAGVSQSPSNKVTEKGKDVELRCDPISGHTALYWYRQSLGQGLEFLIYFQGNSAPDKSGLPSDRFSAERTGGSVSTLTIQRTQQEDSAVYLCASSDNPYYGYTFGSGTRLTVV.

The chain combines TRBV5-4 with TRBJ1-6, with D unclear. CDR3 length: 15 residues. CDR1 and CDR2 from the germline V gene are SGHNT and YYREEE (reference sequence). Trimming left V 2 bases short and J 0 bases short, with 6 bases between. CDR3 sequence: CASSFRFSYNSPLHF. For the CDR3, the DNA is TGTGCCAGCAGCTTCCGTTTCTCCTATAATTCACCCCTCCACTTT.

In regard to this clone: Just one base apart from a much larger clone, this may be a read error. CDR3 bases: TGTGCCAGCAGCCGACAGGGGACTCAGCCCCAGCATTTT. Protein sequence: CASSRQGTQPQHF. The chain combines TRBV2 with TRBJ1-5; 8 nucleotides agree with TRBD1. The germline gives CDR1 SNHLY, CDR2 FYNNEI. The V and J ends lost 6 bases and 6 bases, in that order; junction bases with no gene match: 4. The CDR3 loop spans 13 amino acids.

This clone is a singleton in its sample. The chain has TRBV15 and TRBJ1-1, with 8 bases that match TRBD1. CDR3 size: 13 residues. Unmatched junction bases numbered 11, after V lost 9 bases and J lost 8 bases. The germline V gene encodes CDR1 LNHNV and CDR2 YYDKDF (reference sequence). This chain's CDR3 is CATMDRAETEAFF. DNA for the CDR3: TGTGCCACAATGGACAGGGCCGAAACCGAAGCTTTCTTT.

V gene TRBV4-3 combines with J gene TRBJ1-5, with D possibly being TRBD1 (5 bases). In germline, CDR1 is LGHNA, CDR2 YSLEER. The CDR3 spans 15 residues. V lost 4 bases and J lost 3, with 13 bases in between. CDR3 in amino acids: CASSLQVTVNQPQHF. The CDR3 region has the DNA TGCGCCAGCAGCCTACAGGTAACGGTCAATCAGCCCCAGCATTTT.

The gene calls are TRBV4-3 and TRBJ2-4; possibly TRBD1 for D (6 bases). Germline V lookup: CDR1 LGHNA, CDR2 YSLEER. V lost 0 bases to trimming and J lost 1 base, with 13 bases between them. This CDR3 region has 17 residues. The CDR3 nucleotides read TGCGCCAGCAGCCAAGATGGGTACAGGGCTGCCAAAAACATTCAGTACTTC. It specifies CASSQDGYRAAKNIQYF.

This clone was seen just once. The rearrangement uses TRBV5-6 and TRBJ2-7, with 9 bases that match TRBD2. There are 13 residues in the CDR3. After removal of 5 bases from V and 4 bases from J, the junction contained 4 bases not matched to a gene. Germline CDR1 and CDR2: SGHDT and YYEEEE. The CDR3 sequence is CASRLAGSYEQYF. Here the CDR3 DNA reads TGTGCCAGCAGGCTAGCGGGATCGTACGAGCAGTACTTC. Drawing the rest from reference TRBV5-6 and TRBJ2-7, the complete variable domain is DAGVTQSPTHLIKTRGQQVTLRCSPKSGHDTVSWYQQALGQGPQFIFQYYEEEERQRGNFPDRFSGHQFPNYSSELNVNALLLGDSALYLCASRLAGSYEQYFGPGTRLTVT.

The rearrangement uses TRBV27 and TRBJ1-2; 8 bases agree with TRBD1. The trim removed 1 base at V and 8 bases at J, leaving 6 bases unmatched. CDR1 and CDR2 (germline): MNHEY, SMNVEV (reference sequence). This CDR3 contains 14 residues. CDR3 loop: CASSLFGQGWGYTF. The DNA for the CDR3 is TGTGCCAGCAGTTTATTCGGACAGGGTTGGGGCTACACCTTC.

There are a few counts of this clone. CDR3 region: CASRDRGDLLTKNIQYF. Here the CDR3 DNA reads TGTGCCAGCAGGGACAGGGGGGATTTGCTTACCAAAAACATTCAGTACTTC. The chain employs TRBV6-4 and TRBJ2-4; 10 nucleotides match TRBD1. V lost 6 bases to trimming and J lost 2 bases; unmatched junction nucleotides: 10. This CDR3 has 17 residues. The germline gives CDR1 MRHNA, CDR2 SNTAGT.

This clone is a singleton in its sample. This rearrangement joins TRBV5-6 to TRBJ1-1; 9 nucleotides match TRBD1. The CDR3 contains 16 residues. Per germline, CDR1 SGHDT and CDR2 YYEEEE. Trimming removed 4 bases from V and 4 bases from J; junction bases left unmatched: 11. CDR3 amino acids: CASSQRTGVVSTEAFF. DNA of the CDR3: TGTGCCAGCAGCCAGAGGACAGGGGTGGTGAGCACTGAAGCTTTCTTT.

The chain combines TRBV11-2 with TRBJ2-2, with 9 nucleotides matching TRBD2. The CDR3 covers 16 residues. With V trimmed by 2 bases and J by 7 bases, 8 bases remained unmatched. The germline CDR1 and CDR2 sequences are SGHAT and FQNNGV. The CDR3 DNA sequence: TGTGCCAGCAGCTTAAGGGTAGCGGGAGATAACGGGGAGCTGTTTTTT. Amino acids: CASSLRVAGDNGELFF. Looking up the rest from reference TRBV11-2 and TRBJ2-2 gives the full variable domain: EAGVAQSPRYKIIEKRQSVAFWCNPISGHATLYWYQQILGQGPKLLIQFQNNGVVDDSQLPKDRFSAERLKGVDSTLKIQPAKLEDSAVYLCASSLRVAGDNGELFFGEGSRLTVL.